Presented here are 17 T cell receptor beta chains from one specimen sequenced in a study of blood T cell repertoires in COVID-19. Profiling relied on immunoSEQ multiplex PCR, and the TCRdb table lists in-frame clones only, not all of them. The sample has under 300,000 clones; 70% to 80% are singletons. Sequencing input: peripheral blood. The receptors here all came from an elderly woman with acute or convalescent COVID-19.

The chain uses TRBV6-5 and TRBJ2-7; TRBD2 is a possible D gene (7 bases). The CDR3 extends over 16 amino acids. V was clipped by 3 bases and J by 3 bases, with 18 bases between them. The germline gives CDR1 MNHEY, CDR2 SVGAGI. CDR3 DNA: TGTGCCAGCAGTTATGCCCTAGGGGGGGGCCTCTACGAGCAGTACTTC. Translation gives CASSYALGGGLYEQYF.

V usage is TRBV2 and J usage is TRBJ1-3; D is undetermined. V shed 4 bases and J shed 4 bases, with 8 bases lying between them. The CDR3 sequence is 13 residues long. Germline V gene sequence: CDR1 SNHLY, CDR2 FYNNEI. CDR3 sequence (DNA): TGTGCCAGCAGTGTGGTCGAGGGAAACACCATATATTTT. Translating it yields CASSVVEGNTIYF. Using reference TRBV2 and TRBJ1-3 for the parts outside the CDR3, the full variable domain is EPEVTQTPSHQVTQMGQEVILRCVPISNHLYFYWYRQILGQKVEFLVSFYNNEISEKSEIFDDQFSVERPDGSNFTLKIRSTKLEDSAMYFCASSVVEGNTIYFGEGSWLTVV.

The chain has TRBV5-1 and TRBJ1-3, with a tentative D call TRBD1 (5 bases). CDR3 length equals 16 residues. CDR1 and CDR2 from the germline V gene are SGHRS and YFSETQ. The ends were cut back, 4 bases at V and 0 bases at J, with 14 bases in the middle. The CDR3 reads CASSRGGESSGNTIYF. The DNA of the CDR3 is TGCGCCAGCAGCCGTGGGGGGGAGTCCTCTGGAAACACCATATATTTT.

This chain joins TRBV29-1 and TRBJ2-3, with D unresolved. CDR1 is SQVTM, CDR2 ANQGSEA, per germline. V gave up 3 bases and J gave up 7 bases, with 8 bases separating them. CDR3 length equals 11 residues. CDR3 in DNA: TGCAGCGTTGATCCTGCTAATACGCAGTATTTT. Protein sequence: CSVDPANTQYF.

A single count supports this clone. The chain has TRBV12-1 and TRBJ2-4; TRBD2 is the table's D call, not checked against the DNA. TRBV12-1 counts as a pseudogene. The length of the CDR3 is 14 residues. CDR3 amino acids: CASSPFSGSDIQYF. DNA of the CDR3: TGTGCCAGCAGCCCCTTTAGCGGGAGTGACATTCAGTACTTC.

The chain joins TRBV5-5 to TRBJ2-3; TRBD1 aligns across 7 bases. Trimming cost V 0 bases and J 1 base; bases outside gene matches: 5. CDR3 length: 16 amino acids. The germline V gene encodes CDR1 SGHKS and CDR2 YYEKEE (reference sequence). The CDR3 protein is CASSLATGVGTDTQYF. CDR3 DNA sequence: TGTGCCAGCAGCTTGGCCACAGGGGTCGGCACAGATACGCAGTATTTT.

The V call is TRBV30, the J call TRBJ1-1, with 7 bases that match TRBD1. Germline values: CDR1 GTSNPN, CDR2 SVGIG (reference sequence). V was pared by 3 bases and J by 5 bases, with 9 bases of the junction left unmatched. The length of the CDR3 is 14 residues. CDR3 amino acids: CAWRGGLGITEAFF. In DNA form, the CDR3 reads TGTGCCTGGAGAGGGGGCTTAGGTATAACTGAAGCTTTCTTT.

V is TRBV27 and J is TRBJ2-5, with a tentative D call TRBD2 (5 bases). The germline V gene encodes CDR1 MNHEY and CDR2 SMNVEV (reference sequence). This CDR3 has 14 residues. The germline V and J ends were trimmed by 5 bases and 5 bases, with 15 bases remaining between them. CDR3 residues: CASSLPGKLETQYF. As DNA, the CDR3 is TGTGCCAGCAGTCTCCCCGGGAAATTGGAGACCCAGTACTTC.

V and J are TRBV6-5 and TRBJ2-7; TRBD2 agrees at 12 bases. The germline gives CDR1 MNHEY, CDR2 SVGAGI. The CDR3 consists of 15 residues. The ends lost 6 bases at V and 3 bases at J; junction bases unmatched: 6. In DNA form, the CDR3 reads TGTGCCAGCAGCGGCGGGACTAGCGGGTTCTACGAGCAGTACTTC. It is translated as CASSGGTSGFYEQYF.

V usage is TRBV10-3 and J usage is TRBJ1-5, with D unresolved. The CDR3 totals 15 residues. V lost 10 bases, J lost 4 bases, and 20 bases lay in between. The V gene's germline CDR1 is ENHRY and CDR2 SYGVKD. The CDR3 DNA reads TGTGCCACCCGAGGCGTGTCGGGCGGGAATCAGCCCCAGCATTTT. Protein product: CATRGVSGGNQPQHF.

This clone has just one count. The J gene is TRBJ2-7, the V gene TRBV6-5; 11 bases fit TRBD1. Germline V gene data show CDR1 as MNHEY and CDR2 as SVGAGI. Losses at the gene ends were 2 bases for V and 4 bases for J; bases not matched to a gene: 4. This CDR3 comprises 15 residues. CDR3 region: CASSYRDRGTYEQYF. Written as DNA, the CDR3 is TGTGCCAGCAGTTACCGGGACAGGGGGACGTACGAGCAGTACTTC.

V gene TRBV19 combines with J gene TRBJ1-6, with D possibly being TRBD1 (5 bases). Trimming removed 3 bases from V and 6 bases from J, with 12 bases in between. This CDR3 is built from 15 residues. Germline values: CDR1 LNHDA, CDR2 SQIVND (reference sequence). The CDR3 DNA reads TGTGCCAGTAGTATGGGCAGGGTCGTTAATTCACCCCTCCACTTT. Its translation is CASSMGRVVNSPLHF.

V is TRBV9 and J is TRBJ1-3; 9 bases are shared with TRBD1. There are 16 residues in the CDR3. Germline-derived CDR1 and CDR2 are SGDLS and YYNGEE. The ends lost 4 bases at V and 4 bases at J; junction bases unmatched: 9. The CDR3 protein is CASSPTYRGLGNTIYF. As DNA, the CDR3 is TGTGCCAGCAGCCCAACATACAGGGGGCTAGGAAACACCATATATTTT. Drawing the rest from reference TRBV9 and TRBJ1-3, the complete variable domain is DSGVTQTPKHLITATGQRVTLRCSPRSGDLSVYWYQQSLDQGLQFLIQYYNGEERAKGNILERFSAQQFPDLHSELNLSSLELGDSALYFCASSPTYRGLGNTIYFGEGSWLTVV.

The chain combines TRBV7-2 with TRBJ2-3, with D maybe TRBD2 (7 bases). Germline-derived CDR1 and CDR2 are SGHTA and FQGNSA. The CDR3 has 14 amino acids. Trimming shortened V by 7 bases and J by 6 bases, and 17 bases separated the two germline ends. The CDR3 DNA reads TGTGCCAGCATCCCCTCGGGGGGCAGGGATACGCAGTATTTT. Translation gives CASIPSGGRDTQYF. Complete variable domain (other parts from reference TRBV7-2 and TRBJ2-3): GAGVSQSPSNKVTEKGKDVELRCDPISGHTALYWYRQSLGQGLEFLIYFQGNSAPDKSGLPSDRFSAERTGGSVSTLTIQRTQQEDSAVYLCASIPSGGRDTQYFGPGTRLTVL.

This clone has a handful of counts. V is TRBV7-9 and J is TRBJ2-7; the match to TRBD1 covers 7 bases. The ends lost 5 bases at V and 5 bases at J; junction bases unmatched: 3. CDR3 size: 12 residues. Germline V gene data show CDR1 as SEHNR and CDR2 as FQNEAQ (reference sequence). The CDR3 nucleotides are TGTGCCAGCAGCACCGGGACAGACGAGCAGTACTTC. It specifies CASSTGTDEQYF.

This chain connects TRBV6-1 to TRBJ1-1; D perhaps matches TRBD1 (6 bases). V was cut by 3 bases and J by 5 bases, with 10 bases left in between. In germline, CDR1 is MNHNS, CDR2 SASEGT. The CDR3 has 13 amino acids. CDR3 nucleotide sequence: TGTGCCAGCAGTGATCTAGGGGGTACTGAAGCTTTCTTT. Translated, it gives CASSDLGGTEAFF.

The chain employs TRBV19 and TRBJ2-1; TRBD2 matches 12 bases. The germline CDR1 and CDR2 sequences are LNHDA and SQIVND (reference sequence). The V segment lost 5 bases and the J segment 3 bases; nucleotides outside the gene matches: 5. The length of the CDR3 is 16 residues. The CDR3 protein is CASSLETSGSYNEQFF. The CDR3 coding sequence is TGTGCCAGTAGTCTGGAGACTAGCGGGAGCTACAATGAGCAGTTCTTC. The full variable domain, its missing parts supplied by reference TRBV19 and TRBJ2-1, is DGGITQSPKYLFRKEGQNVTLSCEQNLNHDAMYWYRQDPGQGLRLIYYSQIVNDFQKGDIAEGYSVSREKKESFPLTVTSAQKNPTAFYLCASSLETSGSYNEQFFGPGTRLTVL.